Following are 24 T cell receptor beta chains from one sample sequenced in a study of human T cells and chemical hapten exposure. Stated time point: patch test 3, about 24 weeks after DPC sensitization. Treatment here: therapeutic diphenylcyclopropenone sensitization with weekly scalp DPC. One entry per CDR3 protein, called by TCRdb with MiXCR from the RACE reads. Of about 84,000 distinct CDR3 sequences listed, 9.5% to 14% are singletons. Here the sequenced sample was whole blood, taken in connection with sensitization to the hapten diphenylcyclopropenone (DPC). Receptors were obtained from a woman aged 45-59 years with alopecia areata. Some clones in this sample may be carry-over from other donors' samples.

The chain recombines TRBV29-1 with TRBJ2-3; D is possibly TRBD2 (6 bases). This CDR3 has 16 amino acids. Germline CDR1 is SQVTM and CDR2 is ANQGSEA. V was cut by 0 bases and J by 0 bases, with 13 bases left in between. The CDR3 nucleotides are TGCAGCGTTGAAGATGGAGGGGAGAGGAGCACAGATACGCAGTATTTT. Encoded protein: CSVEDGGERSTDTQYF.

By share of the sample, this clonotype is medium-sized. The V and J genes are TRBV29-1 and TRBJ1-2; D unclear. Trimming stripped 3 bases from V and 7 bases from J, with 6 bases between. The CDR3 has 10 residues. The V gene's germline CDR1 is SQVTM and CDR2 ANQGSEA. In DNA, the CDR3 is TGCAGCGTTGAGGAAAGTGGCTACACCTTC. Protein sequence: CSVEESGYTF.

Only a few counts were recorded for this clonotype. The chain combines TRBV14 with TRBJ1-1; perhaps TRBD1 as D (6 bases). The CDR3 runs to 15 residues. Germline lookup yields CDR1 SGHDN and CDR2 FVKESK. V was clipped by 1 base and J by 5 bases, with 14 bases between them. The CDR3: CASSQVQGRSTEAFF. The CDR3 DNA is TGTGCCAGCAGCCAAGTTCAGGGGCGAAGTACTGAAGCTTTCTTT.

This clonotype has a handful of counts. The gene calls are TRBV20-1 and TRBJ1-1, with 9 bases matching TRBD1. The CDR3 loop spans 14 amino acids. Trimming at V came to 1 base and at J to 5 bases, leaving 5 bases not matched to a gene. Germline CDR1 is DFQATT and CDR2 is SNEGSKA (reference sequence). The CDR3 loop is CSARGGTGRTEAFF. CDR3 in DNA: TGCAGTGCTAGAGGGGGGACAGGGAGGACTGAAGCTTTCTTT.

At least ten counts were recorded for this clonotype. The V and J genes are TRBV24-1 and TRBJ2-1, with TRBD2 identical over 11 bases. V gave up 2 bases and J gave up 6 bases; unmatched junction bases: 14. Germline V lookup: CDR1 KGHDR, CDR2 SFDVKD. This CDR3 is 19 amino acids long. CDR3 DNA: TGTGCCACCAGTGATTCCCAACCTATACTAGCGGGAGTCGGCAATGAGCAGTTCTTC. Protein sequence: CATSDSQPILAGVGNEQFF.

The chain links TRBV5-1 to TRBJ2-3, with 8 positions matching TRBD1. V gave up 7 bases and J gave up 4 bases; unmatched junction bases: 11. This CDR3 has 15 residues. CDR1 SGHRS and CDR2 YFSETQ come from the germline V gene. DNA of the CDR3: TGCGCCAGCGGGATTCAGGGGGCCGGATCAGATACGCAGTATTTT. The encoded protein is CASGIQGAGSDTQYF.

At least ten counts were recorded for this clonotype. This chain connects TRBV9 to TRBJ2-1, with D possibly TRBD2 on 6 matching bases. The V end lost 0 bases, the J end lost 4 bases, and 8 bases lay between the germline ends. The CDR3 consists of 14 residues. Germline V gives CDR1 SGDLS, CDR2 YYNGEE. The CDR3 sequence is CASSVASGYNEQFF. The CDR3 bases are TGTGCCAGCAGCGTAGCCAGCGGGTACAATGAGCAGTTCTTC.

The chain recombines TRBV28 with TRBJ2-3; TRBD1 might be the D (7 bases). CDR1 is MDHEN and CDR2 is SYDVKM in the germline V gene. Trimming left V 7 bases short and J 3 bases short, with 14 bases between. The CDR3 sequence is 14 residues long. DNA for the CDR3: TGTGCCAGCACCTTGACAGGGAGGACAGATACGCAGTATTTT. Protein: CASTLTGRTDTQYF.

This clonotype was found a few times. This sequence joins TRBV2 and TRBJ2-3, with a possible D match to TRBD1 (6 bases). The CDR3 runs to 14 residues. The germline V and J ends were trimmed by 5 bases and 5 bases, with 14 bases remaining between them. CDR1 is SNHLY and CDR2 is FYNNEI in the germline V gene. The CDR3 region is CASSWTASGDTQYF. CDR3 nucleotides: TGTGCCAGCAGTTGGACAGCGAGCGGAGATACGCAGTATTTT.

This clonotype has at least ten counts. This chain links TRBV6-1 with TRBJ2-5, with D possibly being TRBD1 (6 bases). Germline V lookup: CDR1 MNHNS, CDR2 SASEGT. The CDR3 is 14 amino acids. The V gene lost 6 bases and the J gene lost 4 bases, with 15 bases spanning the gap. The CDR3 spells CASRANRVGETQYF. The DNA for the CDR3 is TGTGCCAGCAGAGCCAACAGGGTTGGAGAGACCCAGTACTTC.

The chain employs TRBV27 and TRBJ1-6; D is perhaps TRBD1 (5 bases). Germline V gene data show CDR1 as MNHEY and CDR2 as SMNVEV (reference sequence). There are 16 residues in the CDR3. Trimming pared 7 bases from V and 7 bases from J, leaving 20 bases between. CDR3 in amino acids: CASTTRLRDGNSPLHF. The CDR3, as DNA: TGTGCCAGCACTACACGTCTACGGGACGGGAATTCACCCCTCCACTTT.

This clonotype was seen only a few times. J is TRBJ2-2 and V is TRBV10-2; 7 bases align to TRBD2. There are 16 residues in the CDR3. Per the germline V gene, CDR1 is WSHSY and CDR2 is SAAADI. J lost 0 bases, V lost 4 bases, and 5 bases had no gene match. CDR3 amino acids: CASSVAGTTNTGELFF. The CDR3 DNA follows: TGCGCCAGCAGTGTAGCCGGGACTACGAACACCGGGGAGCTGTTTTTT.

This clonotype has ten or more counts. CDR3 DNA sequence: TGTGCCAGCAGCTTAGTCGGCAGGTCCTCCTACGAGCAGTACTTC. Translation: CASSLVGRSSYEQYF. The rearrangement links TRBV13 to TRBJ2-7, with no clear D. Germline V CDR1 and CDR2: PRHDT, FYEKMQ (reference sequence). V was pared by 1 base and J by 0 bases, with 10 bases between. The CDR3 extends over 15 amino acids.

CDR3 sequence (DNA): TGTGCCAGCAGCTTAGTGGGACAGGGGGCTCCCGGGGAGCTGTTTTTT. Translation: CASSLVGQGAPGELFF. This chain connects TRBV7-2 to TRBJ2-2; TRBD1 aligns across 12 bases. Per the germline V gene, CDR1 is SGHTA and CDR2 is FQGNSA. CDR3 length: 16 amino acids. The trim removed 1 base at V and 6 bases at J, leaving 3 bases unmatched.

The sample holds many counts of this clonotype. This sequence joins TRBV6-1 and TRBJ1-5; the D is unclear. The CDR3 has 13 residues. In germline, CDR1 is MNHNS, CDR2 SASEGT. The V gene lost 11 bases and the J gene lost 2 bases, with 13 bases spanning the gap. CDR3 DNA sequence: TGTGCCGGATCCTCGGCCGGCAATCAGCCCCAGCATTTT. As protein: CAGSSAGNQPQHF.

This clonotype was seen a few times. V and J are TRBV30 and TRBJ2-3; unclear D gene. The CDR3 spans 13 residues. Germline values: CDR1 GTSNPN, CDR2 SVGIG (reference sequence). V was cut by 3 bases and J by 0 bases, with 7 bases left in between. The CDR3 region is CAWRPASTDTQYF. As DNA, the CDR3 is TGTGCCTGGAGGCCGGCTAGCACAGATACGCAGTATTTT.

This clonotype was found a few times. This sequence joins TRBV29-1 and TRBJ2-1; 7 bases fit TRBD2. The V gene end was trimmed by 3 bases and the J gene end by 8 bases; junction bases not matched to a gene: 16. The CDR3 has 16 residues. The germline V gene has CDR1 SQVTM and CDR2 ANQGSEA. The CDR3 loop reads CSVERLAVIPGHEQFF. The CDR3 coding sequence is TGCAGCGTTGAGCGGCTAGCGGTCATCCCAGGTCATGAGCAGTTCTTC.

This chain connects TRBV27 to TRBJ2-7, with D unclear. V was shortened by 6 bases and J by 6 bases, with 18 bases between the two germline ends. The CDR3 consists of 14 residues. CDR1 MNHEY and CDR2 SMNVEV come from the germline V gene (reference sequence). The CDR3 is CASRRRGLLVEQYF. CDR3 bases: TGTGCCAGCAGGCGGCGTGGCTTGCTGGTCGAGCAGTACTTC.

This clonotype was picked up many times. V and J are TRBV9 and TRBJ2-7; TRBD2 agrees at 13 bases. V lost 2 bases and J lost 6; bases outside the gene matches: 2. Germline CDR1 is SGDLS and CDR2 is YYNGEE. The CDR3 totals 14 residues. As DNA, the CDR3 is TGTGCCAGCAGCGTGACTAGCGGGGGGTTCGAGCAGTACTTC. As protein: CASSVTSGGFEQYF.

J is TRBJ2-2 and V is TRBV29-1; 9 bases align to TRBD1. The CDR3 loop spans 14 amino acids. Trimming cost V 5 bases and J 0 bases; bases outside gene matches: 1. Germline CDR1 SQVTM, CDR2 ANQGSEA. CDR3: CSVWTGANTGELFF. Here the CDR3 DNA reads TGCAGCGTTTGGACAGGGGCGAACACCGGGGAGCTGTTTTTT.

Ten or more counts support this clonotype. The chain employs TRBV7-2 and TRBJ2-2; TRBD1 or TRBD2 may be the D gene (5 bases each). There are 15 residues in the CDR3. The V gene lost 0 bases and the J gene lost 2 bases, with 7 bases spanning the gap. Per germline, CDR1 SGHTA and CDR2 FQGNSA. Here the CDR3 DNA reads TGTGCCAGCAGCTTAGCCGGGGACAACACCGGGGAGCTGTTTTTT. Translation gives CASSLAGDNTGELFF.

The rearrangement uses TRBV20-1 and TRBJ2-7; D is uncertain. The germline CDR1 and CDR2 sequences are DFQATT and SNEGSKA (reference sequence). The CDR3 spans 12 residues. V gave up 3 bases and J gave up 0 bases, with 6 bases separating them. The CDR3 nucleotides are TGCAGTGCTAGCTCGGCCTCCTACGAGCAGTACTTC. This encodes CSASSASYEQYF.

The J gene is TRBJ2-2, the V gene TRBV5-4, with D perhaps matching TRBD2 (6 bases). Germline V gives CDR1 SGHNT, CDR2 YYREEE (reference sequence). Deletions cut 1 base from V and 8 bases from J, with 15 bases between. CDR3 size: 15 residues. CDR3 sequence: CASSLTGTRGGELFF. CDR3 bases: TGTGCCAGCAGCTTGACCGGGACTCGTGGGGGGGAGCTGTTTTTT. The variable domain in full, with the rest retrieved from reference TRBV5-4 and TRBJ2-2, is ETGVTQSPTHLIKTRGQQVTLRCSSQSGHNTVSWYQQALGQGPQFIFQYYREEENGRGNFPPRFSGLQFPNYSSELNVNALELDDSALYLCASSLTGTRGGELFFGEGSRLTVL.

This clonotype was seen ten or more times. J is TRBJ2-5 and V is TRBV29-1; D tentatively fits TRBD1 or TRBD2 (5 bases each). This CDR3 is built from 15 residues. The germline V gene has CDR1 SQVTM and CDR2 ANQGSEA. The ends were cut back, 3 bases at V and 6 bases at J, with 20 bases in the middle. The CDR3 DNA reads TGCAGCGTTGAGTGGACCGGGACGCCTGGGAAGACCCAGTACTTC. Encoded protein: CSVEWTGTPGKTQYF.